This T cell receptor beta chain was sequenced in a study of blood T cell repertoires in COVID-19. Across the whole study: From the United States, Italy and Spain came samples of acute and convalescent COVID-19. In each case, the material was cDNA or gDNA derived from T cells, B-cell-depleted T cells, or PBMCs.

Trimming cost V 3 bases and J 8 bases; bases outside gene matches: 15. The CDR3 loop spans 16 amino acids. CDR1 SEHNR and CDR2 FQNEAQ come from the germline V gene (reference sequence). Original methodology: Amplifying reference gene primers gave estimates of nucleated cell counts. Assay used: immunoSEQ multiplex PCR; TCRdb lists only in-frame clones, some missing. Clonal size and the V and J genes are those of that table, whereas D and trimming came from the DNA. The sample lists about 160,000 clones, roughly 90% seen once, with 0.5% to 0.55% in the top ten. Sequences were obtained from peripheral blood. The chain recombines TRBV7-9 with TRBJ1-2; 7 nucleotides align to TRBD1. This TCR derives from a man aged 45-65 years with acute or convalescent COVID-19. In DNA form, the CDR3 reads TGTGCCAGCAGCTTGCGGGGACAGCGCGCCCGAGAAGGCTACACCTTC. This sequence encodes CASSLRGQRAREGYTF.